The 17 T cell receptor beta chains in this list originate from one sample, sequenced in a study of cytomegalovirus exposure and HLA in healthy donors. PCR involved 60 Vbeta and 13 Jbeta primers. The repertoire was sequenced with immunoSEQ multiplex PCR; TCRdb's copy has only in-frame clones and lacks some. Of about 200,000 clones in the sample, around 77% were seen once. The source material was PBMCs. The receptors come from a young woman in good health and CMV-seronegative.

The CDR3 region has the DNA TGTGCCAGTACCGACAGGGTTGGGGTCACTGAAGCTTTCTTT. Its protein is CASTDRVGVTEAFF. The chain recombines TRBV19 with TRBJ1-1; TRBD1 matches at 7 bases. Germline V gene lookup returns CDR1 LNHDA and CDR2 SQIVND (reference sequence). The CDR3 length is 14 residues. Losses at the gene ends were 7 bases for V and 4 bases for J; bases not matched to a gene: 9.

This rearrangement joins TRBV5-1 to TRBJ1-4; TRBD1 aligns across 7 bases. Germline values: CDR1 SGHRS, CDR2 YFSETQ. This CDR3 spans 15 amino acids. Losses at the gene ends were 4 bases for V and 5 bases for J; bases not matched to a gene: 8. DNA of the CDR3: TGCGCCAGCAGCCAGCCGGGACAGAACAATGAAAAACTGTTTTTT. It yields the protein CASSQPGQNNEKLFF.

The chain has TRBV6-1 and TRBJ1-6; D is uncertain. V dropped 3 bases and J dropped 8 bases, with 14 bases sitting between them. This CDR3 contains 15 residues. Germline V gene data show CDR1 as MNHNS and CDR2 as SASEGT. The CDR3 sequence: CASSDKTGWDSPLHF. The CDR3 region has the DNA TGTGCCAGCAGTGATAAAACGGGGTGGGATTCACCCCTCCACTTT.

This clone was seen a single time. The rearrangement uses TRBV5-4 and TRBJ2-2; no reliable D call. Germline CDR1 SGHNT, CDR2 YYREEE (reference sequence). CDR3 length: 13 amino acids. The V end lost 1 base, the J end lost 4 bases, and 5 bases lay between the germline ends. The DNA of the CDR3 is TGTGCCAGCAGCTTGTTCCTCACCGGGGAGCTGTTTTTT. The encoded protein is CASSLFLTGELFF.

The table lists this clone with a count of one. This chain links TRBV30 with TRBJ2-3; 8 bases fit TRBD2. The CDR3 runs to 15 residues. J gave up 4 bases and V 0 bases, and 6 bases lay outside the gene matches. Germline lookup yields CDR1 GTSNPN and CDR2 SVGIG (reference sequence). The DNA for the CDR3 is TGTGCCTGGAGTGTAGGCGGGAGGAGATCAGATACGCAGTATTTT. Its protein product is CAWSVGGRRSDTQYF.

The chain employs TRBV30 and TRBJ2-7; the match to TRBD1 covers 9 bases. Germline values: CDR1 GTSNPN, CDR2 SVGIG (reference sequence). V shed 2 bases, J shed 6 bases, and the junction held 5 bases outside the gene matches. The CDR3 is 13 residues long. The CDR3 coding sequence is TGTGCCTGGAGTTCCGGGACAGGGTCCGAGCAGTACTTC. Translation: CAWSSGTGSEQYF.

The CDR3 bases are TGTGCCAGCAGCGTACGGACAGGGTCGACAGAGACCCAGTACTTC. The encoded protein is CASSVRTGSTETQYF. V is TRBV9 and J is TRBJ2-5; 8 bases are shared with TRBD1. Trimming at V came to 1 base and at J to 4 bases, leaving 6 bases not matched to a gene. CDR1 is SGDLS, CDR2 YYNGEE, per germline. This CDR3 has 15 amino acids.

The chain employs TRBV5-1 and TRBJ1-1, with D perhaps matching TRBD1 (6 bases). The germline gives CDR1 SGHRS, CDR2 YFSETQ. This CDR3 region has 14 residues. Trimming took off 2 bases at V and 4 bases at J, with 12 bases between the two ends. The CDR3 DNA reads TGCGCCAGCAGCTTCGTGACAGGCAGCACTGAAGCTTTCTTT. Its translation: CASSFVTGSTEAFF.

V gene TRBV5-1 combines with J gene TRBJ1-5, with D unclear. Trimming pared 0 bases from V and 3 bases from J, leaving 10 bases between. There are 15 residues in the CDR3. Germline loops: CDR1 SGHRS, CDR2 YFSETQ. CDR3 nucleotides: TGCGCCAGCAGCTTGGTTGGCGGTCCCAATCAGCCCCAGCATTTT. This sequence encodes CASSLVGGPNQPQHF.

The chain combines TRBV5-1 with TRBJ1-2, with D possibly matching TRBD1 (6 bases). The CDR3 runs 13 residues. Germline values: CDR1 SGHRS, CDR2 YFSETQ. The V end lost 4 bases, the J end lost 3 bases, and 10 bases lay between the germline ends. CDR3 residues: CASSGAGDYGYTF. The CDR3 DNA follows: TGCGCCAGCAGCGGCGCAGGGGACTATGGCTACACCTTC. The whole variable domain, filled in from reference TRBV5-1 and TRBJ1-2, reads KAGVTQTPRYLIKTRGQQVTLSCSPISGHRSVSWYQQTPGQGLQFLFEYFSETQRNKGNFPGRFSGRQFSNSRSEMNVSTLELGDSALYLCASSGAGDYGYTFGSGTRLTVV.

This chain links TRBV29-1 with TRBJ2-5, with D possibly being TRBD1 (5 bases). CDR3 length: 13 residues. V gave up 6 bases and J gave up 5 bases, with 16 bases separating them. Germline CDR1 and CDR2: SQVTM and ANQGSEA. CDR3 DNA: TGCAGCGTCGGTAAAGGGGTCGGTGAGACCCAGTACTTC. This gives the protein CSVGKGVGETQYF.

The chain couples TRBV10-3 to TRBJ2-1, with TRBD1 matching over 8 bases. V was pared by 2 bases and J by 4 bases, with 1 base of the junction left unmatched. The length of the CDR3 is 14 residues. Germline V CDR1 and CDR2: ENHRY, SYGVKD. The CDR3 reads CAISEGQGYNEQFF. As DNA, the CDR3 is TGTGCCATCAGTGAGGGACAGGGTTACAATGAGCAGTTCTTC.

J is TRBJ2-1 and V is TRBV7-9; 14 nucleotides align to TRBD2. The CDR3 consists of 18 residues. Germline V gene data show CDR1 as SEHNR and CDR2 as FQNEAQ (reference sequence). Unmatched junction bases numbered 6, after V lost 5 bases and J lost 0 bases. Written as DNA, the CDR3 is TGTGCCAGCAGCGGGACTAGCGGGGGCCGAAGCTCCTACAATGAGCAGTTCTTC. This translates into CASSGTSGGRSSYNEQFF.

V is TRBV9 and J is TRBJ1-3; TRBD1 agrees at 8 bases. This CDR3 region has 18 residues. Trimming removed 2 bases from V and 1 base from J; junction bases left unmatched: 11. The germline gives CDR1 SGDLS, CDR2 YYNGEE. CDR3 sequence: CASSVSGGRRSSGNTIYF. The CDR3, as DNA: TGTGCCAGCAGCGTGTCAGGGGGCCGAAGATCATCTGGAAACACCATATATTTT.

Of note for this clone: The junction departs from the called germline gene at one end, perhaps through a read error. This sequence joins TRBV5-1 and TRBJ1-2; possibly TRBD1 for D (6 bases). CDR1 is SGHRS, CDR2 YFSETQ, per germline. The CDR3 is 14 amino acids. Here the CDR3 reads CASRTLQGAYGYPF. CDR3 nucleotide sequence: TGCGCCAGCAGAACTTTACAGGGCGCCTATGGCTACCCCTTC. The full variable domain, in which reference TRBV5-1 and TRBJ1-2 provide the parts outside the CDR3, is KAGVTQTPRYLIKTRGQQVTLSCSPISGHRSVSWYQQTPGQGLQFLFEYFSETQRNKGNFPGRFSGRQFSNSRSEMNVSTLELGDSALYLCASRTLQGAYGYPFGSGTRLTVV.

This clone was found once. The V gene is TRBV6-5, the J gene TRBJ2-1; tentatively, D is TRBD1 (5 bases). Germline V gene data show CDR1 as MNHEY and CDR2 as SVGAGI. The V gene lost 4 bases and the J gene lost 7 bases, with 14 bases spanning the gap. This CDR3 spans 14 amino acids. CDR3 coding DNA: TGTGCCAGCAGTTTTTGGGGCTCGAATAATGAGCAGTTCTTC. Its translation: CASSFWGSNNEQFF.

V gene TRBV19 combines with J gene TRBJ2-1; TRBD2 aligns across 9 bases. Germline CDR1 reads LNHDA; CDR2 reads SQIVND (reference sequence). V gave up 5 bases and J gave up 8 bases; unmatched junction bases: 16. This CDR3 region has 17 residues. As DNA, the CDR3 is TGTGCCAGTAGTCCCCTGACTAGCGGAGGGGGAGCCGATGAGCAGTTCTTC. This gives the protein CASSPLTSGGGADEQFF.